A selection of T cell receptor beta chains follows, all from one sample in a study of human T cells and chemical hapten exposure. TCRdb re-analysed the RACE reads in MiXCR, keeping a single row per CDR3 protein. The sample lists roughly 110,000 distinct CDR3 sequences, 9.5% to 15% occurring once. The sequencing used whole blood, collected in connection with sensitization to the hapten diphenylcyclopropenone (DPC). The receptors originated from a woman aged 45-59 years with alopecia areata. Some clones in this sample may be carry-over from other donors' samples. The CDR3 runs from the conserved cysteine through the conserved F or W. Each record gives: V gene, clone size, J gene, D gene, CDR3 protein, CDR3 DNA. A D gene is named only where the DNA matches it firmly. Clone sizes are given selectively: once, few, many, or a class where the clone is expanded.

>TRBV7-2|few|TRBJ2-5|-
CASSLGGFETQYF
TGTGCCAGCAGCTTAGGGGGGTTTGAGACCCAGTACTTC
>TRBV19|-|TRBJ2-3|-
CASVGLLSTDTQYF
TGTGCCAGTGTCGGGTTATTGAGCACAGATACGCAGTATTTT
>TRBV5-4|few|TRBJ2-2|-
CASSPMGRSNTGELFF
TGTGCCAGCAGCCCCATGGGACGGTCGAACACCGGGGAGCTGTTTTTT
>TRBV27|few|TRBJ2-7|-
CASSLWIDGPYEQYF
TGTGCCAGCAGTTTATGGATCGACGGCCCCTACGAGCAGTACTTC
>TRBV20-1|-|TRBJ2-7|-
CSARKRSSYEQYF
TGCAGTGCTAGAAAGCGGAGCTCCTACGAGCAGTACTTC
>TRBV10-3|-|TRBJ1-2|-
CAISVIGLGYTF
TGTGCCATCAGTGTGATAGGCCTTGGCTACACCTTC
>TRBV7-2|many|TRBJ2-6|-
CATRFSGANVLTF
TGTGCCACGCGGTTTTCGGGGGCCAACGTCCTGACTTTC
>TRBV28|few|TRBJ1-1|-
CASSGATRPNTEAFF
TGTGCCAGCAGTGGGGCCACTAGGCCGAACACTGAAGCTTTCTTT
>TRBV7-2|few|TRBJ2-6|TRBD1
CASSRQGAPGANVLTF
TGTGCCAGCAGTCGACAGGGGGCCCCTGGGGCCAACGTCCTGACTTTC
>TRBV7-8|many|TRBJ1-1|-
CASTLTVVQMNTEAFF
TGTGCCAGCACTCTCACGGTCGTTCAGATGAACACTGAAGCTTTCTTT
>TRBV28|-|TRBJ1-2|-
CASSLSLVGGYTF
TGTGCCAGCAGTTTATCTCTAGTTGGGGGCTACACCTTC
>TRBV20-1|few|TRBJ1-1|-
CSARLPGENTEAFF
TGCAGTGCTAGATTGCCCGGCGAGAACACTGAAGCTTTCTTT
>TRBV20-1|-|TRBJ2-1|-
CSARDGPFF
TGCAGTGCTAGAGATGGTCCGTTCTTC
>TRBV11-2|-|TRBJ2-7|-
CASSLAQTPGEQYF
TGTGCCAGCAGCTTAGCACAGACGCCTGGGGAGCAGTACTTC
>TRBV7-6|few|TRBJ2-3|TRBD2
CASSFISSGRPSDTQYF
TGTGCCAGCAGCTTTATATCTAGCGGGAGACCCTCAGATACGCAGTATTTT
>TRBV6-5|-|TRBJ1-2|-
CASSYEGYGNYGYTF
TGTGCCAGCAGTTACGAGGGCTATGGGAACTATGGCTACACCTTC
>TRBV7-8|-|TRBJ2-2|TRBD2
CASSRDYLTGELFF
TGTGCCAGCAGCCGGGACTACCTCACCGGGGAGCTGTTTTTT
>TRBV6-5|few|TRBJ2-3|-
CASSYLDSSTDTQYF
TGTGCCAGCAGTTACCTCGACAGTAGCACAGATACGCAGTATTTT
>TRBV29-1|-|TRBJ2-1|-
CSVGDAGSYNEQFF
TGCAGCGTTGGGGACGCAGGCTCCTACAATGAGCAGTTCTTC
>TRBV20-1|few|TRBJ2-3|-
CSARTESTDTQYF
TGCAGTGCTAGGACGGAGAGCACAGATACGCAGTATTTT
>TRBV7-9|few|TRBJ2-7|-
CASRAGSDTYEQYF
TGTGCCAGCAGGGCTGGGTCTGATACCTACGAGCAGTACTTC
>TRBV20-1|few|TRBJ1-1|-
CSAREDQGANTEAFF
TGCAGTGCTAGAGAGGATCAGGGAGCGAACACTGAAGCTTTCTTT
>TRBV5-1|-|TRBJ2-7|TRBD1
CASSLGTGTVSYEQYF
TGCGCCAGCAGCTTGGGAACCGGGACAGTCTCCTACGAGCAGTACTTC
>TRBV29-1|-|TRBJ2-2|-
CSVEAGELFF
TGCAGCGTTGAGGCCGGGGAGCTGTTTTTT
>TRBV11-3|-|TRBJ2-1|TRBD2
CASSLGDSGGGNEQFF
TGTGCCAGCAGCTTAGGCGATAGCGGGGGGGGCAATGAGCAGTTCTTC
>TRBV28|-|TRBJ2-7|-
CASSSAYVYEQYF
TGTGCCAGCAGTTCCGCCTACGTCTACGAGCAGTACTTC
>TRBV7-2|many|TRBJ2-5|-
CAAGVGETQYF
TGTGCCGCTGGGGTGGGAGAGACCCAGTACTTC
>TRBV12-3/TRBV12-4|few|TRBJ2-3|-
CASRADTDTQYF
TGTGCCAGCAGAGCAGACACAGATACGCAGTATTTT
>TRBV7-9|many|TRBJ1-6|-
CAIAGDNDSPLHF
TGTGCCATAGCTGGGGATAATGATTCACCCCTCCACTTT
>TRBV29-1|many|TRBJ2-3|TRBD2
CSVDWTSGSTDTQYF
TGCAGCGTTGACTGGACTAGCGGGAGCACAGATACGCAGTATTTT
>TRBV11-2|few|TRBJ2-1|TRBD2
CASSLDQLAGVAEQFF
TGTGCCAGCAGCTTAGATCAGCTAGCGGGAGTGGCTGAGCAGTTCTTC
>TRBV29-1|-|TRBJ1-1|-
CSVESGDTEAFF
TGCAGCGTTGAATCGGGGGACACTGAAGCTTTCTTT
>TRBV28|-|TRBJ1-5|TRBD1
CASSPTGGTDQPQHF
TGTGCCAGCAGTCCCACAGGGGGAACGGATCAGCCCCAGCATTTT
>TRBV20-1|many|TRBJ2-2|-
CSARDQFRMNTGELFF
TGCAGTGCTAGAGATCAATTCCGGATGAACACCGGGGAGCTGTTTTTT
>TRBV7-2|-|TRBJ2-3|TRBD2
CASSLAGLAGADTQYF
TGTGCCAGCAGCTTAGCGGGCCTAGCGGGGGCAGATACGCAGTATTTT
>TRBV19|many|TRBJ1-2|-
CASRTTNYGYTF
TGTGCCAGTAGGACGACAAACTATGGCTACACCTTC
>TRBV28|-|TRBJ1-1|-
CASRRGGAGTEAFF
TGTGCCAGCCGTCGGGGGGGCGCGGGCACTGAAGCTTTCTTT
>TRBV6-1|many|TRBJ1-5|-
CASGSQGSGGSNQPQHF
TGTGCCAGCGGTTCGCAGGGCTCGGGCGGTAGCAATCAGCCCCAGCATTTT
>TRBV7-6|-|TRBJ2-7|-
CASSQGREQYF
TGTGCCAGCAGCCAAGGACGCGAGCAGTACTTC
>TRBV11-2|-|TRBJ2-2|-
CASSLFSGSNTGELFF
TGTGCCAGCAGCTTATTTTCAGGGTCGAACACCGGGGAGCTGTTTTTT
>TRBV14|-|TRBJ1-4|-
CASSQGGGPLEKLFF
TGTGCCAGCAGCCAAGGCGGGGGGCCCCTCGAAAAACTGTTTTTT
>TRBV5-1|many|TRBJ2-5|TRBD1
CASSMPGQGQETQYF
TGCGCCAGCAGCATGCCGGGACAGGGTCAAGAGACCCAGTACTTC
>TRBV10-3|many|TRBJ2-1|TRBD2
CAISESMAGGPYNEQFF
TGTGCCATCAGTGAGTCGATGGCGGGGGGTCCCTACAATGAGCAGTTCTTC
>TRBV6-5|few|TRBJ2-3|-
CASNERDTQYF
TGTGCCAGCAACGAACGGGATACGCAGTATTTT
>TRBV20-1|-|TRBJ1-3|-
CSARDHGGGNTIYF
TGCAGTGCTAGAGATCACGGGGGTGGAAACACCATATATTTT
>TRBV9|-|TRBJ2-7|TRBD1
CASSPGDRRYEQYF
TGTGCCAGCAGCCCAGGGGACAGACGGTACGAGCAGTACTTC
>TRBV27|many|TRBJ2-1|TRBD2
CASKTRSLAVIINEQFF
TGTGCCAGCAAAACCCGTAGTCTAGCGGTTATTATCAATGAGCAGTTCTTC
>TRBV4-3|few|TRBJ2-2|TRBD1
CASSPLQGSTGELFF
TGCGCCAGCAGCCCGTTACAGGGGTCCACCGGGGAGCTGTTTTTT
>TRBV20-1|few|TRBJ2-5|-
CSARARRKETQYF
TGCAGTGCTAGAGCTAGGCGTAAAGAGACCCAGTACTTC
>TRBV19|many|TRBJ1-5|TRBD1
CASGYGTGTFSSNQPQHF
TGTGCCAGTGGTTACGGGACAGGAACTTTCTCTAGCAATCAGCCCCAGCATTTT
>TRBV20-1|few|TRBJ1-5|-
CSARLGQGDQPQHF
TGCAGTGCTAGACTTGGGCAGGGCGATCAGCCCCAGCATTTT
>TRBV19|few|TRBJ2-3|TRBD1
CATEDRVATDTQYF
TGTGCCACCGAAGACAGGGTAGCCACAGATACGCAGTATTTT
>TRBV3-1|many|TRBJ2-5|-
CASSQVDSETQYF
TGTGCCAGCAGCCAAGTAGATTCGGAGACCCAGTACTTC
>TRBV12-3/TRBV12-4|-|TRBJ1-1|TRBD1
CASSLGLARGTEAFF
TGTGCCAGCAGCCTGGGGTTGGCCAGGGGGACTGAAGCTTTCTTT
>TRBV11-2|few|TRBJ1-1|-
CASSIRAGGAIRNTEAFF
TGTGCCAGCAGCATTCGAGCGGGGGGCGCGATCCGGAACACTGAAGCTTTCTTT
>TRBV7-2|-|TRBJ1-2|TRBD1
CASSPGQGAGLYGYTF
TGTGCCAGCAGCCCCGGACAGGGTGCAGGACTCTATGGCTACACCTTC
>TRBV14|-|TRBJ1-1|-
CASSQHTGTTNTEAFF
TGTGCCAGCAGCCAACACACCGGGACCACGAACACTGAAGCTTTCTTT